The rows below give T cell receptor beta chains drawn from one sample of a study of PD-1 blockade in mismatch repair-deficient tumors. Data came from immunoSEQ multiplex PCR; TCRdb stores just in-frame clones and leaves some out. The profile covers fewer than 20,000 clones, with more than 65% appearing a single time and around 3.1% taken by the ten largest. Sequencing used PBMCs, obtained 4 weeks after starting pembrolizumab. These receptors were collected from an adult with mismatch repair-deficient cancer. Both conserved end residues are part of each CDR3. The D gene is left open where the match is weak. Clone size, where shown, is once, few, many, or a class for clones that have expanded.

V	J	length	size	D	CDR3	DNA
TRBV9	TRBJ1-6	16	.	TRBD1	CASSVEGDRDNSPLHF	TGTGCCAGCAGCGTAGAGGGGGACAGGGATAATTCACCCCTCCACTTT
TRBV7-9	TRBJ2-2	14	once	TRBD1	CATGQGFNTGELFF	TGTGCCACGGGACAGGGGTTTAACACCGGGGAGCTGTTTTTT
TRBV2	TRBJ2-5	13	.	.	CATTRGWEETQYF	TGTGCCACCACCAGGGGTTGGGAAGAGACCCAGTACTTC
TRBV2	TRBJ1-3	14	.	.	CASSEYGGGNTIYF	TGTGCCAGCAGTGAATACGGGGGGGGAAACACCATATATTTT
TRBV15	TRBJ1-2	14	once	TRBD1	CATSRRQGSYGYTF	TGTGCCACCAGCAGAAGACAGGGATCATACGGCTACACCTTC
TRBV10-2	TRBJ2-7	13	.	.	CASRTGSTYEQYF	TGCGCCAGCAGGACAGGATCCACCTACGAGCAGTACTTC
TRBV15	TRBJ2-1	16	once	.	CATSRRPGIGDNEQFF	TGTGCCACCAGCAGACGTCCGGGGATCGGGGACAATGAGCAGTTCTTC
TRBV5-8	TRBJ2-1	14	once	.	CASSGWAGDNEQFF	TGTGCCAGCAGCGGGTGGGCCGGTGACAATGAGCAGTTCTTC
TRBV5-6	TRBJ2-2	14	.	TRBD2	CASSFREGSGELFF	TGTGCCAGCAGCTTCCGGGAGGGGTCCGGGGAGCTGTTTTTT
TRBV7-9	TRBJ1-2	15	.	.	CASSLTGAEGYGYTF	TGTGCCAGCAGCTTAACCGGCGCCGAGGGCTATGGCTACACCTTC
TRBV27	TRBJ2-7	15	.	.	CASRLGSGNDYEQYF	TGTGCCAGCAGGCTGGGTAGCGGAAATGACTACGAGCAGTACTTC
TRBV7-2	TRBJ2-7	15	.	TRBD2	CASSFKLAGMYEQYF	TGTGCCAGCAGCTTTAAACTAGCGGGAATGTACGAGCAGTACTTC
TRBV5-1	TRBJ2-7	12	.	.	CASSKSDYEQYF	TGCGCCAGCAGCAAATCAGACTACGAGCAGTACTTC
TRBV28	TRBJ2-1	14	.	TRBD2	CASLSSGFYNEQFF	TGTGCCAGCCTTTCTAGCGGATTTTACAATGAGCAGTTCTTC
TRBV6-5	TRBJ2-7	13	few	TRBD1	CASRLTGGYEQYF	TGTGCCAGCAGACTGACAGGGGGCTACGAGCAGTACTTC
TRBV18	TRBJ2-7	16	.	.	CASSLPPGLSSYEQYF	TGTGCCAGCTCACTACCTCCAGGACTGAGCTCCTACGAGCAGTACTTC
TRBV5-5	TRBJ1-6	14	.	TRBD1	CASSSRQGGSPLHF	TGTGCCAGCAGTTCTCGACAGGGTGGATCACCCCTCCACTTT
TRBV6-5	TRBJ2-1	16	.	TRBD2	CASSYGLAGPYNEQFF	TGTGCCAGCAGTTACGGGTTAGCGGGACCCTACAATGAGCAGTTCTTC
TRBV19	TRBJ1-2	15	once	.	CASSTHYGVGYGYTF	TGTGCCAGTAGTACCCACTACGGGGTCGGGTATGGCTACACCTTC
TRBV7-2	TRBJ1-2	14	.	TRBD1	CASSRGQGLGGYTF	TGTGCCAGCAGCCGAGGACAGGGGTTGGGCGGCTACACCTTC
TRBV10-2	TRBJ1-1	14	.	.	CASSWGETATEAFF	TGCGCCAGCAGTTGGGGGGAGACTGCCACTGAAGCTTTCTTT
TRBV13	TRBJ1-6	13	.	.	CASSGGNNSPLHF	TGTGCCAGCAGCGGGGGCAATAATTCACCCCTCCACTTT
TRBV5-1	TRBJ1-2	13	.	.	CASSLEAGYGYTF	TGCGCCAGCAGCTTGGAGGCCGGGTATGGCTACACCTTC
TRBV28	TRBJ2-5	20	.	TRBD2	CASRAGLAGYKSIRPGGQYF	TGTGCCAGCAGGGCCGGACTAGCGGGATACAAGTCTATACGCCCCGGGGGCCAGTACTTC
TRBV6-1	TRBJ2-1	15	once	TRBD2	CASSITSGVYNEQFF	TGTGCCAGCAGTATCACTAGCGGGGTTTACAATGAGCAGTTCTTC
TRBV10-3	TRBJ1-2	16	.	TRBD1	CAISESGQGRIYGYTF	TGTGCCATCAGTGAGTCGGGACAGGGAAGGATCTATGGCTACACCTTC
TRBV23-1	TRBJ2-1	17	.	TRBD1	CASSQCDRYRGFEEQFF	TGCGCCAGCAGTCAATGCGACCGGTACAGGGGATTTGAGGAGCAGTTCTTC
TRBV28	TRBJ2-1	14	.	.	CASSMIQNYNEQFF	TGTGCCAGCAGTATGATCCAGAACTACAATGAGCAGTTCTTC
TRBV14	TRBJ1-2	14	.	TRBD1	CASSRGQGRDGYTF	TGTGCCAGCAGCCGGGGACAGGGAAGAGATGGCTACACCTTC
TRBV27	TRBJ2-4	16	.	TRBD2	CASSSWAGTSGNIQYF	TGTGCCAGCAGTTCCTGGGCCGGGACTAGCGGAAACATTCAGTACTTC
TRBV9	TRBJ1-3	16	once	.	CASSGLGSRSGNTIYF	TGTGCCAGCAGCGGGCTGGGCAGCCGCTCTGGAAACACCATATATTTT
TRBV5-1	TRBJ1-1	13	once	.	CASSVTVNTEAFF	TGCGCCAGCAGCGTTACAGTGAACACTGAAGCTTTCTTT
TRBV7-2	TRBJ2-1	12	.	.	CASSSRRVEQFF	TGTGCCAGCAGCTCCCGCCGGGTAGAGCAGTTCTTC
TRBV28	TRBJ1-4	15	.	.	CASRPLQSSDEKLFF	TGTGCCAGCAGACCCCTCCAGTCCAGCGATGAAAAACTGTTTTTT
TRBV27	TRBJ1-1	15	.	TRBD1	CASGDRGDRGLRAFF	TGTGCCAGCGGCGATCGCGGGGACAGGGGACTTCGAGCTTTCTTT
TRBV19	TRBJ1-1	13	.	.	CASSQDKNTEAFF	TGTGCCAGTAGTCAAGACAAGAACACTGAAGCTTTCTTT
TRBV28	TRBJ2-7	14	few	TRBD1	CASTSTGATYEQYF	TGTGCCAGCACCTCGACAGGGGCAACCTACGAGCAGTACTTC
TRBV28	TRBJ2-1	19	.	.	CASSLFDGGTSSSYNEQFF	TGTGCCAGCAGTTTATTTGACGGCGGAACCTCAAGCTCCTACAATGAGCAGTTCTTC
TRBV19	TRBJ1-3	16	.	.	CASTPQDSRSGNTIYF	TGTGCCAGTACCCCGCAGGACAGTCGCTCTGGAAACACCATATATTTT
TRBV7-2	TRBJ2-7	14	few	.	CASNQGGPNYEQYF	TGTGCCAGCAACCAGGGCGGACCTAACTACGAGCAGTACTTC
TRBV9	TRBJ1-1	14	.	.	CASSVGVRNTEAFF	TGTGCCAGCAGCGTAGGTGTGAGGAACACTGAAGCTTTCTTT
TRBV27	TRBJ1-3	16	.	TRBD1	CASSLRGPRSGNTIYF	TGTGCCAGCAGTTTAAGGGGGCCCCGCTCTGGAAACACCATATATTTT
TRBV18	TRBJ2-1	14	.	TRBD2	CASSTTAGVNEQFF	TGTGCCAGCTCAACCACCGCGGGAGTCAATGAGCAGTTCTTC
TRBV29-1	TRBJ2-7	13	.	TRBD2	CSAGTSGAYEQYF	TGCAGCGCCGGGACTAGCGGCGCCTACGAGCAGTACTTC
TRBV10-2	TRBJ1-2	16	.	.	CASSESGDGSFYGYTF	TGCGCCAGCAGTGAGTCGGGGGACGGGAGCTTCTATGGCTACACCTTC